This T cell receptor beta chain was captured in a study of cytomegalovirus exposure and HLA in healthy donors. The PCR was carried out with 60 Vbeta primers and 13 Jbeta primers. The assay was immunoSEQ multiplex PCR, and TCRdb's table has in-frame clones only and misses some. The repertoire holds hundreds of thousands of clones, 82% seen once, with 6% in the top ten. Germline V lookup: CDR1 MNHNS, CDR2 SASEGT. This CDR3 spans 16 amino acids. Trimming removed 0 bases from V and 7 bases from J, with 16 bases in between. This clone was recorded only once. The chain links TRBV6-1 to TRBJ2-1; TRBD2 is a possible D gene (5 bases). Material: PBMCs. The source of this sequence is a man in his forties or fifties in good health and CMV-seropositive. The CDR3 coding sequence is TGTGCCAGCAGTGAAGCGAGATCCCACGGGGTGAATGAGCAGTTCTTC. It is translated as CASSEARSHGVNEQFF.